This T cell receptor (beta chain) was sequenced for a study of T cell responses to AZD1222 COVID-19 vaccine. Study-level findings and limits: After two AZD1222 doses, spike-specific TCR breadth and depth rose versus day 0. Donors in the cohort were predominantly white British and more often female, and clonal diversity was possibly underestimated. It was only a handful of AZD1222 recipients who were seropositive at baseline. It was only after the peak T cell response that any repertoires were sampled.

Profiled with immunoSEQ multiplex PCR; TCRdb holds only in-frame clones, not every one. The table has about 55,000 clones, over 70% seen once. The V end was cut by 0 bases, the J end by 8 bases, with 16 bases between. Germline CDR1 GTSNPN, CDR2 SVGIG (reference sequence). CDR3 length: 14 residues. A note on this clone: Its specificity is not known.

This sample comprised peripheral blood, obtained on day 0 of AZD1222 vaccination. The TCR was taken from an adult in good health. The rearrangement links TRBV30 to TRBJ1-2; D gene uncertain. CDR3 residues: CAWSVQRFAGGYTF. For the CDR3, the DNA is TGTGCCTGGAGTGTACAACGATTCGCGGGCGGCTACACCTTC.